This note documents a single TCR beta chain sequence. Its antigen remains unidentified. The sample has other DNA sequences that encode this CDR3 too. These data belong to a study of shared clonotypes between healthy human individuals. Study as a whole: Researchers assigned three CD4 naive, three CD4 memory, two CD8 naive and one CD8 memory plate to each donor. Study results and limitations: For sorted subsets, rarefaction showed incomplete sequencing despite large depth. Unshared clonotypes carried lower generation probabilities than those common to all four donors. Sampling included only blood; tissue repertoires likely differ.

Using immunoSEQ multiplex PCR, the repertoire was profiled, and TCRdb retains in-frame clones only, with some absent. The sample shows about 2.4 million clones, roughly 93% of them seen only once. The source material was naive CD4+ T cells from PBMCs. Specified subset: CD45RA+ positively selected. The clonotype was recovered from a man aged 18 to 30 in good health. Some clones in this sample may be carry-over from other donors' samples.

The CDR3 nucleotides are TGTGCCAGCAGCCTTGGGACTAGCACAGATACGCAGTATTTT. As protein: CASSLGTSTDTQYF. This chain uses TRBV7-9 with TRBJ2-3, with D possibly matching TRBD2 (6 bases). The V end was cut by 5 bases, the J end by 0 bases, with 9 bases between. There are 14 residues in the CDR3. The germline V gene encodes CDR1 SEHNR and CDR2 FQNEAQ (reference sequence).